The TCR beta chain under discussion was sequenced for a study of blood T cell repertoires in COVID-19. Whole-study context: Researchers got acute and convalescent COVID-19 samples from the United States, Italy and Spain.

The V segment lost 5 bases and the J segment 1 base; nucleotides outside the gene matches: 6. In germline, CDR1 is MNHEY, CDR2 SMNVEV (reference sequence). The CDR3 loop spans 15 amino acids. This table comes from immunoSEQ multiplex PCR, and its TCRdb copy is limited to in-frame clones, with some not included. The table shows a few hundred thousand clones, with less than 90% occurring only once. The material sequenced was PBMCs or T cells enriched from blood (not recorded which). The V call is TRBV27, the J call TRBJ1-2, with 8 bases lining up with TRBD1. The clonotype originates from a woman between 25 and 40 years old who had recovered from COVID-19. The CDR3 coding sequence is TGTGCCAGCAGTCCAGGGACAGGTTTTAACTATGGCTACACCTTC. Translation: CASSPGTGFNYGYTF.